The T cell receptor beta chain described here comes from a study of PD-L1 blockade in urothelial cancer. Study summary: Blood drawn 3 weeks (second dose) and 6 weeks after treatment start was analyzed. Per blood sample, T cells had a median of roughly 150,000.

The diagnosis in patients was locally advanced or metastatic urothelial carcinoma. Sampling of each patient yielded between 1 and 8 specimens, collected pretreatment and on-treatment. Some clones are missing from TCRdb's copy, which holds only in-frame ones; the method was immunoSEQ multiplex PCR. Of more than 30,000 clones in the sample, around 89% were seen once. V was cut by 4 bases and J by 7 bases, with 6 bases left in between. The CDR3 has 10 residues. Germline-derived CDR1 and CDR2 are SGHDT and YYEEEE. The sample consisted of PBMCs, taken around atezolizumab (anti-PD-L1) treatment. The clonotype originates from a man aged 55 to 69 with urothelial cancer. This chain connects TRBV5-6 to TRBJ2-7; D remains ambiguous. CDR3 amino acids: CASSPREQYF. DNA of the CDR3: TGTGCCAGCAGCCCGCGGGAGCAGTACTTC.